The rows below give T cell receptor beta chains drawn from one sample of a study of blood T cell repertoires in COVID-19. Only in-frame clones appear in the TCRdb table, and some are missing; sequencing was by immunoSEQ multiplex PCR. The repertoire has about 180,000 clones, around 85% of them found once; the top ten carry 9.5% to 12%. Sequencing was done on a sample of peripheral blood. The receptors come from a human donor with active or convalescent COVID-19. The donor label of this sample is uncertain. The CDR3 runs from the conserved cysteine through the conserved F or W. Each record gives: clone size, V gene, CDR3 length, D gene, J gene, CDR3 protein, CDR3 DNA. D genes are given only for firm matches. The size entry is marked missing in some rows and otherwise reads once, few, many or a size class.

clone size: NA
V gene: TRBV5-6
CDR3 length: 16
D gene: NA
J gene: TRBJ2-3
CDR3 protein: CASSALRQAFTDTQYF
CDR3 DNA: TGTGCCAGCAGCGCCTTGAGACAGGCTTTCACAGATACGCAGTATTTT

clone size: NA
V gene: TRBV4-1
CDR3 length: 14
D gene: TRBD2
J gene: TRBJ2-3
CDR3 protein: CASSQASGRNTQYF
CDR3 DNA: TGCGCCAGCAGCCAAGCTAGCGGGAGAAATACGCAGTATTTT

clone size: NA
V gene: TRBV7-2
CDR3 length: 16
D gene: NA
J gene: TRBJ1-5
CDR3 protein: CASSFTSGQFNQPQHF
CDR3 DNA: TGTGCCAGCAGCTTCACTTCTGGACAGTTCAATCAGCCCCAGCATTTT

clone size: NA
V gene: TRBV30
CDR3 length: 14
D gene: NA
J gene: TRBJ1-6
CDR3 protein: CAAQVGLLNSPLHF
CDR3 DNA: TGTGCCGCGCAGGTCGGACTGCTAAATTCACCCCTCCACTTT

clone size: NA
V gene: TRBV7-3
CDR3 length: 15
D gene: TRBD2
J gene: TRBJ2-3
CDR3 protein: CASSRRSGGTDTQYF
CDR3 DNA: TGTGCCAGCAGCCGCCGAAGCGGGGGCACAGATACGCAGTATTTT

clone size: NA
V gene: TRBV28
CDR3 length: 17
D gene: TRBD1
J gene: TRBJ1-3
CDR3 protein: CASSFPTGAPSGNTIYF
CDR3 DNA: TGTGCCAGCAGTTTCCCAACAGGGGCCCCCTCTGGAAACACCATATATTTT

clone size: NA
V gene: TRBV5-4
CDR3 length: 15
D gene: TRBD1
J gene: TRBJ2-7
CDR3 protein: CASSLAGTGGYEQYF
CDR3 DNA: TGTGCCAGCAGCTTGGCCGGGACAGGGGGGTACGAGCAGTACTTC

clone size: NA
V gene: TRBV19
CDR3 length: 14
D gene: NA
J gene: TRBJ1-4
CDR3 protein: CASSPQGFDEKLFF
CDR3 DNA: TGTGCCAGTAGTCCCCAGGGATTCGATGAAAAACTGTTTTTT

clone size: NA
V gene: TRBV19
CDR3 length: 15
D gene: TRBD2
J gene: TRBJ2-1
CDR3 protein: CASSSSGGGVNEQFF
CDR3 DNA: TGTGCCAGTAGTAGTAGCGGGGGTGGTGTCAATGAGCAGTTCTTC

clone size: NA
V gene: TRBV5-4
CDR3 length: 13
D gene: TRBD1
J gene: TRBJ1-2
CDR3 protein: CASSEGANYGYTF
CDR3 DNA: TGTGCCAGCAGCGAGGGGGCCAACTATGGCTACACCTTC

clone size: NA
V gene: TRBV5-1
CDR3 length: 13
D gene: NA
J gene: TRBJ2-1
CDR3 protein: CASSFETYNEQFF
CDR3 DNA: TGCGCCAGCAGCTTTGAGACCTACAATGAGCAGTTCTTC

clone size: NA
V gene: TRBV7-9
CDR3 length: 16
D gene: TRBD1
J gene: TRBJ1-2
CDR3 protein: CASSVPIPGQGYGYTF
CDR3 DNA: TGTGCCAGCAGTGTCCCTATCCCGGGACAGGGGTATGGCTACACCTTC

clone size: NA
V gene: TRBV5-1
CDR3 length: 14
D gene: NA
J gene: TRBJ1-3
CDR3 protein: CASRGLGSGNTIYF
CDR3 DNA: TGCGCCAGCCGGGGGTTAGGCTCTGGAAACACCATATATTTT

clone size: NA
V gene: TRBV29-1
CDR3 length: 14
D gene: TRBD2
J gene: TRBJ2-7
CDR3 protein: CSVRRLAGYYEQYF
CDR3 DNA: TGCAGCGTGAGGAGACTAGCGGGTTACTACGAGCAGTACTTC

clone size: NA
V gene: TRBV6-4
CDR3 length: 14
D gene: TRBD2
J gene: TRBJ2-3
CDR3 protein: CASSETSDTDTQYF
CDR3 DNA: TGTGCCAGCAGTGAGACTAGCGACACAGATACGCAGTATTTT

clone size: NA
V gene: TRBV29-1
CDR3 length: 13
D gene: TRBD2
J gene: TRBJ2-1
CDR3 protein: CTVYLSGTGEQFF
CDR3 DNA: TGCACCGTATACCTGAGCGGGACGGGTGAGCAGTTCTTC

clone size: NA
V gene: TRBV5-4
CDR3 length: 14
D gene: TRBD2
J gene: TRBJ2-4
CDR3 protein: CASSFGTSDILQYF
CDR3 DNA: TGTGCCAGCAGCTTCGGGACTAGCGACATCCTTCAGTACTTC

clone size: NA
V gene: TRBV19
CDR3 length: 15
D gene: NA
J gene: TRBJ1-5
CDR3 protein: CASSPRGGRHQPQHF
CDR3 DNA: TGTGCCAGTAGTCCCCGGGGGGGGCGGCATCAGCCCCAGCATTTT

clone size: NA
V gene: TRBV29-1
CDR3 length: 14
D gene: TRBD1
J gene: TRBJ1-1
CDR3 protein: CSVAGTGGVTEAFF
CDR3 DNA: TGCAGCGTTGCCGGGACAGGGGGGGTTACTGAAGCTTTCTTT

clone size: NA
V gene: TRBV10-3
CDR3 length: 13
D gene: NA
J gene: TRBJ2-3
CDR3 protein: CAINGADSDTQYF
CDR3 DNA: TGTGCCATCAATGGGGCAGACTCAGATACGCAGTATTTT

clone size: NA
V gene: TRBV6-5
CDR3 length: 13
D gene: TRBD2
J gene: TRBJ2-5
CDR3 protein: CASIRSGGKTQYF
CDR3 DNA: TGTGCCAGCATCAGGTCGGGAGGAAAGACCCAGTACTTC

clone size: NA
V gene: TRBV19
CDR3 length: 16
D gene: NA
J gene: TRBJ2-1
CDR3 protein: CASSTGLADNYNEQFF
CDR3 DNA: TGTGCCAGTAGCACAGGGTTAGCAGACAACTACAATGAGCAGTTCTTC

clone size: NA
V gene: TRBV7-9
CDR3 length: 14
D gene: TRBD2
J gene: TRBJ2-5
CDR3 protein: CASSLAGGSETQYF
CDR3 DNA: TGTGCCAGCAGCTTAGCGGGGGGGTCAGAGACCCAGTACTTC

clone size: NA
V gene: TRBV2
CDR3 length: 15
D gene: NA
J gene: TRBJ2-1
CDR3 protein: CASSDEGLFRDEQFF
CDR3 DNA: TGTGCCAGCAGTGACGAGGGCCTCTTTCGGGATGAGCAGTTCTTC

clone size: once
V gene: TRBV5-5
CDR3 length: 18
D gene: TRBD1
J gene: TRBJ1-2
CDR3 protein: CASSLAHNRGLSDYGYTF
CDR3 DNA: TGTGCCAGCAGCTTGGCGCACAACAGGGGGCTCTCTGACTATGGCTACACCTTC

clone size: NA
V gene: TRBV30
CDR3 length: 14
D gene: NA
J gene: TRBJ1-6
CDR3 protein: CAWRNRVGNSPLHF
CDR3 DNA: TGTGCCTGGAGAAACAGGGTAGGGAATTCACCCCTCCACTTT